This T cell receptor beta chain is drawn from a study of regulatory T cells in long-lasting Graves disease. Study-wide results and caveats: Accuracy may have been reduced by the small sample size. Persistent-disease Graves' patients showed less TCR diversity than new cases.

With iRepertoire HTBI primers and Arm-PCR of CDR3 regions, TCR beta libraries were built. MiXCR was run by TCRdb on the multiplex PCR reads, yielding one entry per CDR3 protein. Of hundreds of thousands of distinct CDR3 sequences detected, 20% appear once; the ten largest clones hold roughly 20%. The time point was: persistent/refractory GD, antithyroid drugs over 5 years with positive TRAb. RNA from PBMCs was the source of the TCR library. In regard to this clonotype: Its specificity is unknown.

Germline-derived CDR1 and CDR2 are LNHDA and SQIVND (reference sequence). The junction had 2 bases not matched to a gene; V was cut back by 4 bases and J by 2 bases. The CDR3 spans 14 residues. The V gene is TRBV19, the J gene TRBJ2-7, with TRBD1 matching over 10 bases. The sequencing here drew on peripheral blood mononuclear cells (PBMCs), taken when the disease was refractory, from a patient treated with antithyroid drugs. This clonotype was sampled from a female donor with Graves disease. The CDR3 DNA sequence: TGTGCCAGTAGTACAGACAGGGGGCCCTACGAGCAGTACTTC. Its protein product is CASSTDRGPYEQYF.